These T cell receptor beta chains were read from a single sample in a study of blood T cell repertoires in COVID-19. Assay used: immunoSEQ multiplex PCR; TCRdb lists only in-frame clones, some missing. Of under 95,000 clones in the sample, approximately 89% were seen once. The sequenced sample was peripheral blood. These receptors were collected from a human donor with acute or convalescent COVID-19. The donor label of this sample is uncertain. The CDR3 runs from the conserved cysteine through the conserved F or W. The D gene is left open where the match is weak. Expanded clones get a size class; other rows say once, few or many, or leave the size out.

cdr3_nt: TGTGCTAGCAGCTTTGGTCGGGGGTCTTTAGATACGCAGTATTTT; cdr3_aa: CASSFGRGSLDTQYF; clone_size: -; v_call: TRBV7-7; d_call: -; j_call: TRBJ2-3
cdr3_nt: TGTGCCACCAGTGGGTCTCGACTAGCGGGGGGGCTGGGGGATGAGCAGTTCTTC; cdr3_aa: CATSGSRLAGGLGDEQFF; clone_size: once; v_call: TRBV24-1; d_call: TRBD2; j_call: TRBJ2-1
cdr3_nt: TGTGCCACCAGCAGAGATACGGGTGAACCCCAGCATTTT; cdr3_aa: CATSRDTGEPQHF; clone_size: -; v_call: TRBV15; d_call: -; j_call: TRBJ1-5
cdr3_nt: TGTGCCAGCAGGCCTCCCCCGTACAGGAGCACCGGGGAGCTGTTTTTT; cdr3_aa: CASRPPPYRSTGELFF; clone_size: -; v_call: TRBV28; d_call: -; j_call: TRBJ2-2
cdr3_nt: TGTGCCAGCAGCTTGTACCTAGCGGGGGGTGGTAATGAGCAGTTCTTC; cdr3_aa: CASSLYLAGGGNEQFF; clone_size: few; v_call: TRBV7-6; d_call: TRBD2; j_call: TRBJ2-1
cdr3_nt: TGTGCCAGCAGGCCTATGGACGGACTTGAAGCTTTCTTT; cdr3_aa: CASRPMDGLEAFF; clone_size: once; v_call: TRBV27; d_call: -; j_call: TRBJ1-1
cdr3_nt: TGCGCCAGCAGCTTGGATTCCGGGAACACTGAAGCTTTCTTT; cdr3_aa: CASSLDSGNTEAFF; clone_size: few; v_call: TRBV5-1; d_call: -; j_call: TRBJ1-1
cdr3_nt: TGCGCCAGCAGTGAGTCGCGGGATCAGCCCCAGCATTTT; cdr3_aa: CASSESRDQPQHF; clone_size: once; v_call: TRBV10-1; d_call: -; j_call: TRBJ1-5
cdr3_nt: TGTGCCAGCTCAGGGGGCTCAGGGGATCAGCCCCAGCATTTT; cdr3_aa: CASSGGSGDQPQHF; clone_size: few; v_call: TRBV18; d_call: -; j_call: TRBJ1-5
cdr3_nt: TGTGCCAGCAGTGAGCAGGAGGGAGAGACCCAGTACTTC; cdr3_aa: CASSEQEGETQYF; clone_size: -; v_call: TRBV6-4; d_call: -; j_call: TRBJ2-5
cdr3_nt: TGTGCCAGCAGCCAAGGCGGGATGAGAATACGTGGGACCGGGGAGCTGTTTTTT; cdr3_aa: CASSQGGMRIRGTGELFF; clone_size: -; v_call: TRBV4-2; d_call: -; j_call: TRBJ2-2
cdr3_nt: TGTGCCAGCAGGGGGGCGGACACCCTTGGAGAGACCCAGTACTTC; cdr3_aa: CASRGADTLGETQYF; clone_size: -; v_call: TRBV28; d_call: -; j_call: TRBJ2-5